The 24 T cell receptor beta chains presented below share a single source sample, sequenced in a study of post-analysis software for immune sequencing data. Study findings and constraints: There were four or five TRBV segments more frequent in patients than controls, and TRBV5-6, TRBV5-1 and TRBV20-1 were among them.

These receptors have no identified antigens. Included in the TCR beta cDNA libraries were unique molecular identifiers. MiXCR, applied by TCRdb to the PCR reads, yields one record per CDR3 protein. The table shows more than 450,000 distinct CDR3 sequences, with 30% to 40% occurring only once. Input material: blood. These receptors were obtained from a girl under 18 with multiple sclerosis.

The chain combines TRBV5-1 with TRBJ2-5; the D is unclear. Germline V CDR1 and CDR2: SGHRS, YFSETQ. The CDR3 runs 14 residues. V gave up 1 base and J gave up 1 base, with 8 bases separating them. DNA for the CDR3: TGCGCCAGCAGCTTGTGGAACATCCAAGAGACCCAGTACTTC. Its protein product is CASSLWNIQETQYF.

The V and J genes are TRBV25-1 and TRBJ2-5; no clear D. CDR1 MGHDK and CDR2 SYGVNS come from the germline V gene. The CDR3 is 16 residues long. With 5 bases removed from V and 2 bases from J, the gap between germline ends came to 18 bases. The CDR3 DNA reads TGTGCCAGCAGTAATGCCCCCTTTCAAACTCAAGAGACCCAGTACTTC. This sequence encodes CASSNAPFQTQETQYF.

The chain combines TRBV5-1 with TRBJ2-1; D might be TRBD2 (6 bases). V lost 4 bases to trimming and J lost 0 bases, with 14 bases between them. CDR1 is SGHRS, CDR2 YFSETQ, per germline. The CDR3 contains 16 residues. The CDR3 nucleotides read TGCGCCAGCAGCCTGGGGGGACCTCTCTCCTACAATGAGCAGTTCTTC. The encoded protein is CASSLGGPLSYNEQFF.

About this clonotype: The junction departs from the called germline gene at one end, perhaps through a read error. The chain has TRBV28 and TRBJ2-6; D unresolved. CDR3 length: 15 amino acids. CDR1 MDHEN and CDR2 SYDVKM come from the germline V gene. The CDR3 region is CACSVTSAGANVLTF. The CDR3 coding sequence is TGTGCCTGCAGTGTGACCTCTGCTGGGGCCAACGTCCTGACTTTC.

This clonotype has a count of ten or more. The J gene is TRBJ2-4, the V gene TRBV4-1, with 7 bases aligning to TRBD1. The V gene end was trimmed by 1 base and the J gene end by 3 bases; junction bases not matched to a gene: 6. The germline V gene encodes CDR1 MGHRA and CDR2 YSYEKL. The CDR3 extends over 16 amino acids. The CDR3 sequence is CASSQVVGTDKNIQYF. The CDR3 DNA follows: TGCGCCAGCAGCCAAGTAGTTGGGACAGACAAAAACATTCAGTACTTC.

This clonotype has at least ten counts. This chain links TRBV4-2 with TRBJ2-6; unclear D gene. Germline V gives CDR1 LGHNA, CDR2 YNFKEQ. The CDR3 is 14 residues long. V lost 5 bases, J lost 4 bases, and 9 bases lay in between. CDR3 sequence: CASSTPAGANVLTF. In DNA, the CDR3 is TGTGCCAGCAGCACCCCCGCAGGGGCCAACGTCCTGACTTTC.

This sequence joins TRBV29-1 and TRBJ2-5, with 7 bases lining up with TRBD2. The DNA end is more similar to TRBJ2-7, so the J call may be wrong. The germline V gene has CDR1 SQVTM and CDR2 ANQGSEA. The CDR3 has 10 amino acids. The CDR3 is CSVAGGEQYF. The CDR3 DNA follows: TGCAGCGTTGCGGGAGGCGAGCAGTACTTC.

V is TRBV5-4 and J is TRBJ2-7, with 11 bases lining up with TRBD2. The germline CDR1 and CDR2 sequences are SGHNT and YYREEE (reference sequence). This CDR3 has 15 residues. V dropped 0 bases and J dropped 7; count of bases not matched to a gene: 6. DNA for the CDR3: TGTGCCAGCAGCTTGGGGCTAGCGGGGGGACGAGAGCAGTACTTC. Translation: CASSLGLAGGREQYF.

The chain joins TRBV24-1 to TRBJ1-2; D remains ambiguous. This CDR3 has 17 amino acids. Trimming took 4 bases from V and 0 from J, leaving 17 bases between them. The germline V gene has CDR1 KGHDR and CDR2 SFDVKD. The CDR3 DNA follows: TGTGCCACCAGTGAGACGGGCTCCCCCCTAACTAACTATGGCTACACCTTC. The encoded protein is CATSETGSPLTNYGYTF.

This chain uses TRBV5-1 with TRBJ2-7, with D hard to call. The germline V gene has CDR1 SGHRS and CDR2 YFSETQ. The CDR3 is made up of 14 amino acids. Trimming left V 3 bases short and J 3 bases short, with 13 bases between. The CDR3 nucleotides are TGCGCCAGCAGCTCATCATCCCCCGGCTACGAGCAGTACTTC. This codes for CASSSSSPGYEQYF.

This sequence joins TRBV6-5 and TRBJ1-2; D unclear. The V end was cut by 8 bases, the J end by 0 bases, with 4 bases between. Germline loops: CDR1 MNHEY, CDR2 SVGAGI. The CDR3 contains 11 residues. The CDR3: CASLTNYGYTF. The CDR3 nucleotides read TGTGCCAGCCTGACTAACTATGGCTACACCTTC.

The chain combines TRBV28 with TRBJ1-1, with D uncertain. In germline, CDR1 is MDHEN, CDR2 SYDVKM. V was pared by 5 bases and J by 1 base, with 5 bases between. The CDR3 contains 12 residues. This chain's CDR3 is CASSVGNTEAFF. CDR3 DNA sequence: TGTGCCAGCAGTGTCGGGAACACTGAAGCTTTCTTT. Combining the CDR3 with reference TRBV28 and TRBJ1-1 gives the whole variable domain DVKVTQSSRYLVKRTGEKVFLECVQDMDHENMFWYRQDPGLGLRLIYFSYDVKMKEKGDIPEGYSVSREKKERFSLILESASTNQTSMYLCASSVGNTEAFFGQGTRLTVV.

This clonotype showed up just a few times. J is TRBJ2-3 and V is TRBV5-1; TRBD2 might be the D (7 bases). CDR3 size: 15 residues. Trimming shortened V by 4 bases and J by 7 bases, and 19 bases separated the two germline ends. The V gene's germline CDR1 is SGHRS and CDR2 YFSETQ. The CDR3, as DNA: TGCGCCAGCAGCACCGGAACGGGGGGCACGTATACGCAGTATTTT. It is translated as CASSTGTGGTYTQYF.

The chain employs TRBV7-8 and TRBJ1-5; D is ambiguous. The CDR3 runs 14 residues. V was shortened by 1 base and J by 10 bases, with 14 bases between the two germline ends. Germline V CDR1 and CDR2: SGHVS, FQNEAQ. The CDR3 DNA reads as TGTGCCAGCAGCTTAGTAAAGCCAGAGGAACCCCAGCATTTT. As protein: CASSLVKPEEPQHF.

This clonotype was seen a few times. The CDR3 region is CASSEAGTGDYGYTF. The DNA of the CDR3 is TGTGCCAGCAGTGAAGCTGGGACAGGGGATTATGGCTACACCTTC. The rearrangement links TRBV6-1 to TRBJ1-2; 10 positions agree with TRBD1. The CDR3 covers 15 residues. Germline-derived CDR1 and CDR2 are MNHNS and SASEGT. V shed 0 bases, J shed 5 bases, and the junction held 3 bases outside the gene matches.

Only a few counts were recorded for this clonotype. The CDR3 DNA reads as TGTGCCAGCGGGGGCTGGGGGAAGGTCACTGAAGCTTTCTTT. Amino acids: CASGGWGKVTEAFF. The gene calls are TRBV27 and TRBJ1-1; perhaps TRBD1 as D (6 bases). The germline CDR1 and CDR2 sequences are MNHEY and SMNVEV (reference sequence). V was cut by 8 bases and J by 4 bases, with 17 bases left in between. This CDR3 is built from 14 residues.

V and J are TRBV5-1 and TRBJ2-4; D remains ambiguous. This CDR3 region has 14 residues. Trimming shortened V by 4 bases and J by 0 bases, and 8 bases separated the two germline ends. Germline CDR1 is SGHRS and CDR2 is YFSETQ. CDR3 sequence (DNA): TGCGCCAGCAGCGCGCCCTTAGCCAAAAACATTCAGTACTTC. This translates into CASSAPLAKNIQYF.

On this clonotype: A read error may account for a junction end that differs from germline. The chain employs TRBV9 and TRBJ2-5; D is perhaps TRBD1 (5 bases). CDR3 length: 14 amino acids. Germline V CDR1 and CDR2: SGDLS, YYNGEE. The CDR3 region is CVSSAAGIQETQYF. As DNA, the CDR3 is TGTGTCAGCAGCGCCGCAGGGATCCAAGAGACCCAGTACTTC.

This clonotype was seen more than once but under ten times. The genes are TRBV28 and TRBJ1-2; unclear D gene. CDR1 and CDR2 from the germline V gene are MDHEN and SYDVKM. Between the trimmed V and J ends, which lost 5 bases and 5 bases, there was a span of 12 bases. The CDR3 loop spans 13 amino acids. For the CDR3, the DNA is TGTGCCAGCAGTCCCATTAGCGTATATGGCTACACCTTC. Amino acids: CASSPISVYGYTF.

This rearrangement joins TRBV7-2 to TRBJ2-5; 9 nucleotides match TRBD2. The V and J ends lost 4 bases and 11 bases, in that order; junction bases with no gene match: 14. The germline V gene encodes CDR1 SGHTA and CDR2 FQGNSA. The CDR3 loop spans 15 amino acids. The CDR3 DNA reads TGTGCCAGCAGCTCCTTTGCGGGAGGGTCCAATGAGCAGTACTTC. Translated, it gives CASSSFAGGSNEQYF. Complete variable domain (other parts from reference TRBV7-2 and TRBJ2-5): GAGVSQSPSNKVTEKGKDVELRCDPISGHTALYWYRQSLGQGLEFLIYFQGNSAPDKSGLPSDRFSAERTGGSVSTLTIQRTQQEDSAVYLCASSSFAGGSNEQYFGPGTRLLVL.

There are a few counts of this clonotype. CDR3 bases: TGCAGTGCTAGGCCGATCAATTTGGTCGCAGATACGCAGTATTTT. Translation: CSARPINLVADTQYF. This chain joins TRBV20-1 and TRBJ2-3; D unclear. CDR1 is DFQATT, CDR2 SNEGSKA, per germline (reference sequence). Trimming stripped 3 bases from V and 4 bases from J, with 17 bases between. The length of the CDR3 is 15 residues.

V is TRBV7-8 and J is TRBJ2-6, with D unresolved. CDR1 SGHVS and CDR2 FQNEAQ come from the germline V gene. Trimming removed 2 bases at V and 4 bases at J, with 9 bases between. The CDR3 is 15 amino acids. CDR3: CASSLPTTGANVLTF. The CDR3 DNA follows: TGTGCCAGCAGCTTACCCACTACAGGGGCCAACGTCCTGACTTTC.

This clonotype occurred a few times. Germline is not matched at one junction end, which may reflect a read error. The chain joins TRBV12-3 or TRBV12-4 to TRBJ2-2; 11 positions agree with TRBD2. The CDR3 runs to 16 residues. CDR3 residues: CASSLVAGGPTGERFF. CDR3 DNA sequence: TGTGCCAGCAGTTTAGTAGCGGGGGGGCCCACCGGGGAGCGGTTTTTT.

To note about this clonotype: This may stem from a read error, because a much larger clone lies one nucleotide away. The chain recombines TRBV7-3 with TRBJ2-1; 10 positions match TRBD1. Per germline, CDR1 SGHTA and CDR2 FQGTGA. This CDR3 contains 15 residues. The J segment lost 2 bases and the V segment lost 3 bases, leaving 1 base of the junction unmatched. CDR3 protein: CASSLTGGTYNEQFF. As DNA, the CDR3 is TGTGCCAGCAGCTTGACAGGGGGCACCTACAATGAGCAGTTCTTC.